This T cell receptor beta chain was sequenced for a study of CD8 T cells in ankylosing spondylitis. Study-wide findings and caveats: The clones that were linked to disease were reported to be significantly enriched in matched synovial fluid samples from ankylosing spondylitis patients. Ankylosing spondylitis blood appeared to carry a characteristic TCR beta motif of seven to nine highly homologous variants. Peripheral blood held disease-linked clones only at relatively low frequency, and these were CD8+. Earlier literature documents some of the motif variants in reactive arthritis synovial fluid and blood.

This clonotype was observed at least ten times. Its target is unknown. Trimming removed 2 bases from V and 6 bases from J, with 11 bases in between. Germline V gene data show CDR1 as GTSNPN and CDR2 as SVGIG (reference sequence). There are 13 residues in the CDR3. TCRdb processed the 5' RACE reads anew with MiXCR; each CDR3 protein has one entry. Here the sample spans 200,000 to 300,000 distinct CDR3 sequences, 7.5% to 9% being singletons. V and J are TRBV30 and TRBJ2-1; D is undetermined. The sample consisted of blood, either unsorted or a sorted T cell fraction (not recorded which). This receptor was taken from a male donor with ankylosing spondylitis or in good health (not recorded which). This CDR3 reads CAWSLGPINEQFF. As DNA, the CDR3 is TGTGCCTGGAGTTTGGGTCCCATCAATGAGCAGTTCTTC. Together with reference TRBV30 and TRBJ2-1, the CDR3 gives the full variable domain: SQTIHQWPATLVQPVGSPLSLECTVEGTSNPNLYWYRQAAGRGLQLLFYSVGIGQISSEVPQNLSASRPQDRQFILSSKKLLLSDSGFYLCAWSLGPINEQFFGPGTRLTVL.